This TCR beta chain was captured by sequencing in a study of blood T cell repertoires in COVID-19. Study-wide context: Donors in the United States, Italy and Spain gave samples during acute or convalescent COVID-19.

This CDR3 comprises 18 residues. Germline trimming cut 0 bases from V and 9 bases from J; bases unmatched to any gene: 12. Germline values: CDR1 MDHEN, CDR2 SYDVKM. Authors' analysis steps: Reference gene primer amplification in the assay estimated nucleated cell counts. The table came from immunoSEQ multiplex PCR; TCRdb's copy has only in-frame clones and leaves some out. That table gives V, J and clone size, and the DNA gave D and trimming. The sample yields roughly 250,000 clones, around 87% seen once. Participant ages covered roughly 18 to 89 years across 24 US areas. The sequence was obtained from a woman between 50 and 59 years old who had recovered from COVID-19. The chain carries TRBV28 and TRBJ1-6; 9 bases are shared with TRBD1. Sequenced input: PBMCs or T cells enriched from blood (not recorded which). CDR3 amino acids: CASSLWGTGINSGSPLHF. The CDR3 region has the DNA TGTGCCAGCAGTTTATGGGGGACAGGGATTAATTCGGGTTCACCCCTCCACTTT.